This T cell receptor beta chain was captured in a study of blood T cell repertoires in COVID-19. Looking at the study overall: PBMCs, B-cell-depleted T cells, or T cells provided the cDNA or gDNA that made up the material.

This table comes from immunoSEQ multiplex PCR, and its TCRdb copy is limited to in-frame clones, with some not included. The sample holds around 470,000 clones, about 91% seen once. This clone came up once. This CDR3 spans 15 amino acids. Germline CDR1 SGHRS, CDR2 YFSETQ. V lost 0 bases and J lost 3, with 9 bases in between. The sequence came from a young man with COVID-19, enrolled during active disease. This sequence joins TRBV5-1 and TRBJ1-4; a weak D match, TRBD1 (5 bases). Sequenced: peripheral blood. CDR3 amino acids: CASSLVRGANEKLFF. The CDR3, as DNA: TGCGCCAGCAGCTTGGTGCGGGGGGCTAATGAAAAACTGTTTTTT. Complete variable domain (other parts from reference TRBV5-1 and TRBJ1-4): KAGVTQTPRYLIKTRGQQVTLSCSPISGHRSVSWYQQTPGQGLQFLFEYFSETQRNKGNFPGRFSGRQFSNSRSEMNVSTLELGDSALYLCASSLVRGANEKLFFGSGTQLSVL.